This T cell receptor beta chain was found in a study of blood T cells in healthy people across ages. A note on this clonotype: Its specificity is not known.

Findings and caveats of the study: The authors considered diversity estimates from one million T cells to be underestimates.

The V end was cut by 0 bases, the J end by 1 base, with 9 bases between. Germline loops: CDR1 LGHNA, CDR2 YSLEER. CDR3 size: 15 residues. All donors came from Russia, were Caucasian and healthy, and spanned ages roughly 6 to 95. Donors gave around 9.3 milliliters of peripheral blood apiece. Isolated PBMCs totaled at least 6 million in each sample. Then a second PCR, running about 6 to 12 cycles, was carried out with a sample-barcoded 5' primer and a J-beta primer mix. A single record per CDR3 protein comes from TCRdb applying MiXCR to the 5' RACE reads. The data show about 800,000 distinct CDR3 sequences, about 25% seen once. This sample also appeared in a second study, on T cells of mothers and their children.

This clonotype was obtained from a boy between 10 and 17 years old in good health. The genes are TRBV4-3 and TRBJ1-1; D ambiguous. The specimen sequenced was blood. CDR3 DNA sequence: TGCGCCAGCAGCCAAGATTTGGGCCCGAACACTGAAGCTTTCTTT. This sequence encodes CASSQDLGPNTEAFF.